The 31 T cell receptor beta chains in this list originate from one sample, sequenced in a study of T-cell reconstitution after alpha-beta-depleted transplantation in children. Unique molecular identifiers were incorporated during preparation of the TCRbeta library. TCRdb re-derived calls from the PCR reads in MiXCR, one entry per CDR3 protein. In the table there are some 300,000 distinct CDR3 sequences, around a tenth of which are singletons. This sample comprised PBMCs, obtained before TCRalphabeta/CD19-depleted stem cell transplant. All receptors derive from a boy in the first two years of life with acute myeloid leukemia, due to receive a stem cell transplant.

This clonotype was detected only a few times. This chain connects TRBV20-1 to TRBJ1-5; possibly TRBD1 for D (5 bases). Trimming pared 3 bases from V and 8 bases from J, leaving 11 bases between. Germline CDR1 DFQATT, CDR2 SNEGSKA (reference sequence). The CDR3 contains 12 residues. CDR3 residues: CSASSGEKPQHF. DNA of the CDR3: TGCAGTGCTAGTTCGGGGGAAAAGCCCCAGCATTTT.

The sample holds many counts of this clonotype. The V and J genes are TRBV14 and TRBJ1-1; a weak D match, TRBD1 (5 bases). There are 13 residues in the CDR3. V shed 0 bases and J shed 12 bases, with 14 bases lying between them. The V gene's germline CDR1 is SGHDN and CDR2 FVKESK. The DNA of the CDR3 is TGTGCCAGCAGCCAAGACATTCGAGGGGAGTCTTTCTTT. It yields the protein CASSQDIRGESFF.

This CDR3 is CATSDLEFGSNEQFF. As DNA, the CDR3 is TGTGCCACCAGTGACCTAGAATTCGGCTCCAATGAGCAGTTCTTC. V usage is TRBV24-1 and J usage is TRBJ2-1; D is ambiguous. V was trimmed by 4 bases and J by 6 bases, leaving 15 bases between them. This CDR3 region has 15 residues. Germline V lookup: CDR1 KGHDR, CDR2 SFDVKD.

This clonotype was counted at least ten times. The CDR3 protein is CASSLQPSTDTQYF. The CDR3 nucleotides are TGTGCCAGCAGTTTACAGCCAAGCACAGATACGCAGTATTTT. J is TRBJ2-3 and V is TRBV12-3 or TRBV12-4; no clear D. V lost 2 bases and J 0 bases, leaving 6 bases between the germline ends. The CDR3 is 14 residues long.

This clonotype was seen many times. The gene calls are TRBV28 and TRBJ1-5; a weak D match, TRBD1 (6 bases). The CDR3 runs 14 residues. With 3 bases removed from V and 6 bases from J, the gap between germline ends came to 12 bases. Germline values: CDR1 MDHEN, CDR2 SYDVKM. The CDR3 sequence is CASSFRGGGQPQHF. The CDR3 region has the DNA TGTGCCAGCAGTTTCAGGGGTGGAGGTCAGCCCCAGCATTTT.

This chain connects TRBV3-1 to TRBJ2-1; possible D gene TRBD1, 5 bases. Germline CDR1 is LGHDT and CDR2 is YNNKEL (reference sequence). V lost 4 bases, J lost 8 bases, and 18 bases lay in between. The CDR3 sequence is 15 residues long. This chain's CDR3 is CASSRRDGARHEQFF. The DNA of the CDR3 is TGTGCCAGCAGCCGCCGAGATGGGGCAAGACATGAGCAGTTCTTC.

This clonotype came up many times. The V call is TRBV27, the J call TRBJ2-7; TRBD2 is a possible D gene (5 bases). The CDR3 has 13 amino acids. Germline V gene data show CDR1 as MNHEY and CDR2 as SMNVEV (reference sequence). V dropped 0 bases and J dropped 4 bases, with 7 bases sitting between them. This chain's CDR3 is CASSLSPGYEQYF. The CDR3 DNA reads as TGTGCCAGCAGTTTATCACCGGGGTACGAGCAGTACTTC.

In regard to this clonotype: A much larger clone is a single base away; this may be a read error. J is TRBJ2-3 and V is TRBV28; tentative D call: TRBD2 (6 bases). V was cut by 2 bases and J by 6 bases, with 18 bases left in between. The CDR3 sequence is 16 residues long. Germline V gene sequence: CDR1 MDHEN, CDR2 SYDVKM. CDR3 sequence: CASSLGTAPDGDTQYF. The CDR3 DNA sequence: TGTGCCAGCAGTTTAGGGACTGCTCCCGACGGGGATACGCAGTATTTT.

A remark on this clonotype: With a much larger clone just one base away, this may be a read error. CDR3 DNA: TGTGCCAGCTCACCACTAGTGGGAGCGAACAACCTGGGTGAGCAGTTCTTC. It specifies CASSPLVGANNLGEQFF. This rearrangement joins TRBV18 to TRBJ2-1; D is possibly TRBD2 (5 bases). There are 17 residues in the CDR3. In germline, CDR1 is KGHSH, CDR2 LQKENI. Trimming cost V 1 base and J 9 bases, with 22 bases left between them.

This clonotype was counted many times. The chain combines TRBV24-1 with TRBJ2-1, with no clear D. Germline CDR1 reads KGHDR; CDR2 reads SFDVKD. This CDR3 is built from 15 residues. V was trimmed by 1 base and J by 7 bases, leaving 13 bases between them. Here the CDR3 DNA reads TGTGCCACCAGTGATTTCGGCAGGAGAGGAAATGAGCAGTTCTTC. Amino acids: CATSDFGRRGNEQFF.

The V call is TRBV20-1, the J call TRBJ2-3; a weak D match, TRBD2 (7 bases). Trimming shortened V by 1 base and J by 3 bases, and 14 bases separated the two germline ends. The CDR3 spans 15 residues. Germline values: CDR1 DFQATT, CDR2 SNEGSKA (reference sequence). CDR3 DNA: TGCAGTGCTAGAGGGTGGGGGGGGCGTACAGATACGCAGTATTTT. Its translation: CSARGWGGRTDTQYF.

This clonotype was detected ten times or more. The chain couples TRBV12-3 or TRBV12-4 to TRBJ1-1; 7 bases align to TRBD1. V gave up 5 bases and J gave up 7 bases; unmatched junction bases: 4. The CDR3 contains 12 residues. The CDR3, as DNA: TGTGCCAGCAGTCCCAGACAGGGTGAAGCTTTCTTT. Its translation: CASSPRQGEAFF.

Many counts were recorded for this clonotype. This chain joins TRBV20-1 and TRBJ2-3, with D hard to call. V dropped 1 base and J dropped 0 bases, with 5 bases sitting between them. The CDR3 totals 13 residues. Germline V gene data show CDR1 as DFQATT and CDR2 as SNEGSKA (reference sequence). The CDR3 nucleotides are TGCAGTGCTAGAGGGAGCAGCACAGATACGCAGTATTTT. This sequence encodes CSARGSSTDTQYF.

This clonotype came up a few times. This chain links TRBV28 with TRBJ2-6; 11 bases line up with TRBD2. V lost 4 bases, J lost 0 bases, and 8 bases stayed unmatched. The CDR3 length is 19 residues. CDR1 is MDHEN and CDR2 is SYDVKM in the germline V gene. The CDR3 sequence: CASSSPLAGGYSGANVLTF. CDR3 nucleotide sequence: TGTGCCAGCAGTTCCCCCCTAGCGGGAGGATACTCTGGGGCCAACGTCCTGACTTTC.

In this sample, this clonotype turned up a few times. This rearrangement joins TRBV19 to TRBJ1-4; TRBD1 agrees at 8 bases. The V segment lost 7 bases and the J segment 7 bases; nucleotides outside the gene matches: 8. The germline V gene has CDR1 LNHDA and CDR2 SQIVND (reference sequence). The CDR3 sequence is 14 residues long. The CDR3 protein is CASKDQGAVEKLFF. CDR3 bases: TGTGCCAGTAAGGACCAGGGGGCAGTTGAAAAACTGTTTTTT.

This clonotype was seen ten or more times. The chain joins TRBV5-1 to TRBJ2-7; D ambiguous. With 1 base removed from V and 1 base from J, the gap between germline ends came to 3 bases. CDR3 length equals 12 residues. Germline V gene data show CDR1 as SGHRS and CDR2 as YFSETQ. The CDR3 reads CASSLNSYEQYF. The DNA for the CDR3 is TGCGCCAGCAGCTTGAATTCCTACGAGCAGTACTTC.

This clonotype was seen many times. The V call is TRBV4-3, the J call TRBJ2-5; weak D call: TRBD2 (5 bases). V was cut by 1 base and J by 5 bases, with 11 bases left in between. This CDR3 has 14 residues. CDR1 is LGHNA, CDR2 YSLEER, per germline. The CDR3 spells CASSQGSTRETQYF. CDR3 nucleotides: TGCGCCAGCAGCCAAGGATCCACTAGGGAGACCCAGTACTTC.

V usage is TRBV7-9 and J usage is TRBJ2-3, with a tentative D call TRBD2 (5 bases). This CDR3 is built from 12 residues. Germline V gene lookup returns CDR1 SEHNR and CDR2 FQNEAQ (reference sequence). Trimming removed 4 bases at V and 5 bases at J, with 7 bases between. The CDR3: CASSYGVDTQYF. DNA for the CDR3: TGTGCCAGCAGCTACGGGGTAGATACGCAGTATTTT.

There are many counts of this clonotype. The junction does not match germline at one end; this may be a read error. The chain couples TRBV5-1 to TRBJ2-3; D not certain. The CDR3 runs 11 residues. CDR1 SGHRS and CDR2 YFSETQ come from the germline V gene. The CDR3, as DNA: TGTGCCAGCAGCTCGGCAGATACGCAGTATTTT. Residues: CASSSADTQYF.

This clonotype was seen ten or more times. CDR3 coding DNA: TGTGCCAGCAGCTTAGCCAATTCACCCCTCCACTTT. This translates into CASSLANSPLHF. The chain links TRBV7-2 to TRBJ1-6, with unresolved D. There are 12 residues in the CDR3. Looked up from germline, CDR1 is SGHTA and CDR2 is FQGNSA. V was trimmed by 0 bases and J by 7 bases, leaving 1 base between them.

This clonotype was counted a few times. The chain is built from TRBV20-1 and TRBJ2-1; D may correspond to TRBD1 or TRBD2 (5 bases each). V was clipped by 0 bases and J by 4 bases, with 10 bases between them. The CDR3 covers 14 residues. Germline CDR1 reads DFQATT; CDR2 reads SNEGSKA (reference sequence). In nucleotides, the CDR3 is TGCAGTGCTAGAGATTTCAGGGAGTACAATGAGCAGTTCTTC. It yields the protein CSARDFREYNEQFF.

The table lists this clonotype with many counts. The chain employs TRBV5-1 and TRBJ2-2; tentatively, D is TRBD2 (6 bases). Looked up from germline, CDR1 is SGHRS and CDR2 is YFSETQ. Trimming took off 4 bases at V and 1 base at J, with 14 bases between the two ends. This CDR3 region has 16 residues. The CDR3 DNA reads as TGCGCCAGCAGCCGGGAGACAGTTTTGAACACCGGGGAGCTGTTTTTT. The encoded protein is CASSRETVLNTGELFF.

This clonotype was counted ten times or more. The chain carries TRBV6-2 or TRBV6-3 and TRBJ2-4, with 10 positions matching TRBD2. CDR1 is MNHEY and CDR2 is SVGEGT in the germline V gene. The CDR3 spans 15 residues. V lost 6 bases to trimming and J lost 0 bases; unmatched junction nucleotides: 2. Written as DNA, the CDR3 is TGTGCCAGCAGCTGGACTAGCGGAGCCAAAAACATTCAGTACTTC. The encoded protein is CASSWTSGAKNIQYF.

This clonotype was counted at least ten times. The chain combines TRBV5-1 with TRBJ2-1; 8 bases match TRBD2. CDR3 length equals 14 residues. The ends lost 9 bases at V and 5 bases at J; junction bases unmatched: 10. Germline loops: CDR1 SGHRS, CDR2 YFSETQ. The CDR3 reads CATHGGGPNNEQFF. As DNA, the CDR3 is TGCGCCACCCACGGGGGGGGCCCAAACAATGAGCAGTTCTTC.

At least ten counts were recorded for this clonotype. This chain links TRBV12-3 or TRBV12-4 with TRBJ2-7, with D perhaps TRBD1 (6 bases). V dropped 6 bases and J dropped 4 bases, with 7 bases sitting between them. The CDR3 consists of 11 residues. CDR3 residues: CASRDRYEQYF. Here the CDR3 DNA reads TGTGCCAGCAGGGACAGATACGAGCAGTACTTC.

This clonotype was seen repeatedly, ten times or more. The chain recombines TRBV6-1 with TRBJ2-5; 9 nucleotides line up with TRBD2. J gave up 5 bases and V 4 bases, and 11 bases lay outside the gene matches. Per the germline V gene, CDR1 is MNHNS and CDR2 is SASEGT. CDR3 size: 16 residues. The CDR3 DNA sequence: TGTGCCAGCAGTGTGACTAGCGGCTTGCGACGGGAGACCCAGTACTTC. It yields the protein CASSVTSGLRRETQYF.

This chain uses TRBV5-1 with TRBJ2-7; D is unresolved. Per germline, CDR1 SGHRS and CDR2 YFSETQ. The V end lost 3 bases, the J end lost 3 bases, and 10 bases lay between the germline ends. This CDR3 is built from 13 residues. This CDR3 is CASSSRANYEQYF. The CDR3 DNA is TGCGCCAGCAGCTCGAGAGCAAACTACGAGCAGTACTTC.

In its sample, this clonotype was seen many times. This chain connects TRBV5-1 to TRBJ2-1, with 14 nucleotides matching TRBD2. Looked up from germline, CDR1 is SGHRS and CDR2 is YFSETQ. The CDR3 runs to 18 residues. V lost 4 bases to trimming and J lost 4 bases; unmatched junction nucleotides: 10. For the CDR3, the DNA is TGCGCCAGCAGCCCCGGACTAGCGGGGGGTCCAGAATACAATGAGCAGTTCTTC. Amino acid sequence: CASSPGLAGGPEYNEQFF. Full variable domain (rest looked up from reference TRBV5-1 and TRBJ2-1): KAGVTQTPRYLIKTRGQQVTLSCSPISGHRSVSWYQQTPGQGLQFLFEYFSETQRNKGNFPGRFSGRQFSNSRSEMNVSTLELGDSALYLCASSPGLAGGPEYNEQFFGPGTRLTVL.

At least ten counts were recorded for this clonotype. The chain links TRBV12-3 or TRBV12-4 to TRBJ2-1; 7 bases match TRBD2. V shed 8 bases and J 4 bases; nucleotides not matched to a gene: 5. The CDR3 totals 13 residues. CDR3 in amino acids: CASASGYYNEQFF. The CDR3, as DNA: TGTGCCAGCGCTAGCGGATATTACAATGAGCAGTTCTTC.

This chain links TRBV12-3 or TRBV12-4 with TRBJ2-1, with a weak D call TRBD2 (7 bases). Trimming shortened V by 3 bases and J by 0 bases, and 12 bases separated the two germline ends. This CDR3 contains 16 residues. The CDR3 DNA reads as TGTGCCAGCAGTTTGGGGGGGCTCCGCTCCTACAATGAGCAGTTCTTC. Its protein is CASSLGGLRSYNEQFF.

There are many counts of this clonotype. The chain joins TRBV29-1 to TRBJ1-2; no firm D call. The CDR3 runs 12 residues. Germline V gene sequence: CDR1 SQVTM, CDR2 ANQGSEA. The V and J ends lost 0 bases and 4 bases respectively, with 6 bases between them. The CDR3 protein is CSVEEGTYGYTF. CDR3 in DNA: TGCAGCGTTGAAGAGGGTACCTATGGCTACACCTTC. The complete variable domain, with remaining parts taken from reference TRBV29-1 and TRBJ1-2, reads SAVISQKPSRDICQRGTSLTIQCQVDSQVTMMFWYRQQPGQSLTLIATANQGSEATYESGFVIDKFPISRPNLTFSTLTVSNMSPEDSSIYLCSVEEGTYGYTFGSGTRLTVV.